The entry below gives a single TCR beta chain sequence along with its context. Original analysis: Amplifying reference gene primers gave estimates of nucleated cell counts. Assay: immunoSEQ multiplex PCR; the TCRdb copy retains only in-frame clones and omits some. V, J and clone size reflect that table, while D and trimming were determined from the DNA. Here the sample spans more than 150,000 clones, roughly 90% being singletons. This specimen comes from a study of blood T cell repertoires in COVID-19. Study background: Specimens from acute and convalescent COVID-19 originated in the United States, Italy and Spain. PBMCs, B-cell-depleted T cells, or T cells were the source of the cDNA or gDNA that made up the material.

V lost 4 bases to trimming and J lost 2 bases, with 15 bases between them. This CDR3 region has 16 residues. From germline, CDR1 is SGHRS and CDR2 YFSETQ. The rearrangement links TRBV5-1 to TRBJ1-4; D is perhaps TRBD1 (5 bases). The sample taken for sequencing was peripheral blood. The origin of this receptor is a man aged 50 to 59 with acute or convalescent COVID-19. CDR3: CASSTTGTATNEKLFF. As DNA, the CDR3 is TGCGCCAGCAGCACGACCGGGACTGCTACTAATGAAAAACTGTTTTTT.